This T cell receptor (beta chain) was sequenced in a study of cytomegalovirus exposure and HLA in healthy donors (dated by TCRdb to the late 2010s). Background on the whole study: In an earlier analysis of approximately 500 of the donors, 250 to 350 Gb of sequence data and 117 million unique TCR beta sequences from 150 million to 200 million T cells were reported. An early release that covered fewer than 800 HLA-typed donors contained 300 to 350 gigabases of sequencing data and tens of millions of unique TCR sequences. Among the 398 genotyped donors, around 81% belonged to the genetic ancestry cluster associated with self-reported Caucasian donors. The study was designed to test whether signatures of past pathogen exposure could be identified by cataloging public T cell receptors. Using immunosequencing, the study profiled T cell repertoires from 666 subjects and related those repertoires to cytomegalovirus serostatus. In addition to the first cohort of roughly 670 subjects, a separate validation cohort of 120 different subjects was used. To predict cytomegalovirus infection status, the study brought together high-throughput TCR immunosequencing, statistical association of individual TCRs with disease status, and machine learning. To study patterns of TCR occurrence, a later analysis re-analyzed previously published TCR beta repertoires from just over 650 donors and added high-resolution HLA genotyping. Rather than drawing on any new phenotypic data, the later analysis identified candidate immune exposures from TCR beta sequences and the way those sequences occurred across donors. In an earlier analysis of roughly 580 of the donors, high-throughput TCR beta sequencing was used to judge whether each TCR beta V gene segment behaved as functional or pseudogenic. Donor age, sex, ethnicity and CMV serostatus were collected together with the repertoire data. In a later genetic analysis, genome-wide SNP genotypes for about three fifths of the 666 donors were used, and that subset was treated as a discovery cohort. Every repertoire in the discovery cohort had been generated on one and the same sequencing platform. HLA typing included class I and class II loci at four-digit resolution. The number of typed donors differed by locus: about 629-630 for A, B, C, DRB1 and DQB1; about 520 for DQA1; approximately 610 for DPA1; and approximately 450 for DPB1. Because of strong linkage in the cohort, roughly five DR-DQ haplotypes were treated as single units for association and clustering. Across some 400 genotyped donors of the cohort, an average of about 240,000 unique TCR beta nucleotide sequences per donor were sequenced, and around 20% of those sequences were non-productive. Broader findings and caveats from the paper: The classifier was reported to diagnose cytomegalovirus status with high specificity and sensitivity in both the original cohort and the validation cohort. A further reported finding was that TCR beta sequences accurately predicted the HLA-A and HLA-B alleles for most subjects in the first cohort. In a later analysis, the rate of TCR association differed among HLA loci, with DRB1 alleles having the most associated TCRs and HLA-C alleles having the fewest. While some public TCRs were present in many individuals, most TCR sequences turned up only very rarely across donors. An association between a missense DCLRE1C variant and V-gene and J-gene trimming of TCR beta chains was found in a later genetic analysis and replicated in an independent cohort. In an earlier analysis of about 550 of the donors, most TCR beta V segments were observed in productive rearrangements about 90% or about 30% of the time, broadly matching IMGT annotations. In a later analysis, HLA-associated TCR beta chains were found to be more clonally expanded and to have lower generation probabilities than equally common non-associated chains. Because counts were too low, roughly 16 rarely observed V segments, including chromosome 9 orphons, were excluded from the earlier analysis of some 540 of the donors. Correlated functional status among segregating V segments might be attributable to linkage disequilibrium, but an unknown experimental factor could not be ruled out. The presence/absence analyses assumed that sequencing depth was roughly uniform across donors, and that assumption may not be true. According to the authors, the approach could potentially be generalized to other disease states and immunological phenotypes. In a later analysis, some 18,000 TCR beta sequences were associated with specific HLA alleles at a false discovery rate of 0.05. In the study, approximately 160 TCR beta chains were listed as associated with cytomegalovirus. Assigning TCR associations to individual alleles was difficult when HLA alleles, especially DR and DQ, strongly co-occurred. Most CMV-associated TCR beta chains appeared to be HLA-restricted in a later analysis, and the HLA associations seemed to be driven largely by CMV exposure. Because some donors lacked HLA typing at each locus, the association tests relied only on the typed subset. According to a later genetic analysis, donors in an Asian-associated ancestry cluster had fewer N-insertions in productive TCRs than the roughly 670-donor mean. In this cohort, only TCR beta chains were sequenced, and detectable features were limited by the absence of alpha or paired-chain data. CMV serostatus was the only immune exposure information available for the cohort. A group of highly shared sequence variants was considered likely to be a technical artifact of the sequencing pipeline. Some IMGT-functional V segments, including TRBV6-2 and TRBV6-3, could not be told apart with the 87-base-pair reads, so those segments were excluded. A few of the identified cytomegalovirus-associated TCR beta chains were confirmed in vitro to be specific for cytomegalovirus antigens. Several of the top co-occurrence clusters appeared to be linked to parvovirus B19, influenza, CMV and Epstein-Barr virus, according to a later analysis.

On this clone: Its antigen target is currently unknown. No much larger clone is present one base from it, and per-base qualities are unavailable.

Including the terminal cysteine and phenylalanine, the CDR3 comprises 16 residues. Here the CDR3 DNA is all that survives: 48 bases in frame from base 1. CDR1 and CDR2 (MGHDK, SYGVNS) derive from the germline V gene. V is cut back by 2 bases and J by 2 bases, with 7 bases in the junction unmatched. In total, just over 650 healthy bone marrow donors made up the cohort. At the time of sampling, all cohort members were nominally healthy, though unrecorded immune exposures were likely present. The donor was CMV seronegative and belonged to the group of 350 to 400 seronegative cohort members. Every donor gave a peripheral blood sample, and the peripheral blood mononuclear cells from that sample were used for TCR beta sequencing. Genomic DNA was extracted from the blood cell samples with the Qiagen DNeasy Blood Extraction Kit. Library construction relied on the immunoSEQ multiplex PCR assay. The multiplex PCR relied on a mix of 60 forward primers for TCR Vbeta segments and 13 reverse primers for TCR Jbeta segments. Amplification of the CDR3 region of rearranged TCR beta genes was performed with a multiplex PCR assay on genomic DNA. Amplified TCR beta libraries were sequenced as 87-base-pair reads on the Illumina HiSeq System. The study's own analysis went as follows. Across the 500 to 850 repertoires, a later analysis counted approximately 75 million unique TCR beta chains, 9.5 million to 12 million of which were shared by at least two donors. To remove PCR and sequencing errors, raw reads were error-corrected and collapsed into unique sequences using a nearest-neighbor algorithm that merged closely related sequences. To assign V, D and J gene segments, CDR3 sequences were aligned to IMGT reference sequences. For a sequence to be retained, a match of at least six nucleotides to both a V gene segment and a J gene segment was required. A rearrangement was called productive if the CDR3 had no stop codons and remained in frame with V and J, and every other rearrangement was called non-productive. CDR3 was defined by IMGT convention, running from the second conserved V-encoded cysteine to the conserved J-encoded phenylalanine. In an earlier analysis of 500 to 650 of the donors, sequences lacking an unambiguous match to a single V gene segment were excluded. An earlier analysis of over 450 of the donors classified V segments as functional when productive rearrangements were above 56.7% and as segregating when the standard deviation between donors was above 5%. A statistical classification framework was developed to diagnose cytomegalovirus status using the catalog of TCR beta chain sequences. V and J gene assignment, in a later analysis, came from comparing TCR nucleotide sequences with IMGT/GENE-DB human TR gene sequences. The TCRdist pipeline was used in a later analysis to assign CDR3 sequences and most-parsimonious VDJ recombination scenarios. In a later analysis, every TCR beta chain was defined by the combination of its CDR3 amino acid sequence and its V-gene family, and reads without a unique V-gene family were dropped. To address suspected cross-contamination and a sequencing artifact, a later analysis removed 550 to 750 highly shared, low-generation-probability nucleotide sequences. In a later analysis, a clonal expansion index for each public chain was calculated from normalized within-repertoire ranks of inferred template counts. Generation probabilities in a later analysis came from a VDJ recombination model fitted to out-of-frame rearrangements, and those results were checked against IGoR. In a later analysis, hypergeometric tests were used to score TCR-TCR, TCR-HLA and TCR-CMV co-occurrence, with a repertoire-size bias correction applied to TCR pairs. A later analysis estimated false discovery rates by permuting HLA or CMV assignments 20 times. In a later analysis, co-occurring TCRs were grouped with DBSCAN, and TCRdist sequence similarity was added when clustering was performed within HLA-allele-positive subsets. Repertoires with fewer than 30,000 or more than 120,000 public chains, plus five repertoires with anomalous nucleotide sharing, were excluded from co-occurrence clustering. This immuneACCESS table, as held by TCRdb, lists in-frame sequences with V and J called but not all clones. Of the missing ones, under half trace to an unresolved V gene in checked studies; the others have no known cause. That table gives V, J and clone size, and the DNA gave D and trimming. A total of about 160,000 clones appear in this sample, around 80% of them only once. Of the sample, about 4.5% is held by the ten largest clones.

The sequence came from a man in his forties in good health and CMV-seronegative. The V and J genes are TRBV25-1 and TRBJ2-3, and TRBD1 aligns with 7 junction nucleotides. The material sequenced was PBMCs. The DNA sequence is TGTGCCAGCAGTGAAAGGGCAGGGGGTGCCACAGATACGCAGTATTTT. Its amino acids are CASSERAGGATDTQYF.